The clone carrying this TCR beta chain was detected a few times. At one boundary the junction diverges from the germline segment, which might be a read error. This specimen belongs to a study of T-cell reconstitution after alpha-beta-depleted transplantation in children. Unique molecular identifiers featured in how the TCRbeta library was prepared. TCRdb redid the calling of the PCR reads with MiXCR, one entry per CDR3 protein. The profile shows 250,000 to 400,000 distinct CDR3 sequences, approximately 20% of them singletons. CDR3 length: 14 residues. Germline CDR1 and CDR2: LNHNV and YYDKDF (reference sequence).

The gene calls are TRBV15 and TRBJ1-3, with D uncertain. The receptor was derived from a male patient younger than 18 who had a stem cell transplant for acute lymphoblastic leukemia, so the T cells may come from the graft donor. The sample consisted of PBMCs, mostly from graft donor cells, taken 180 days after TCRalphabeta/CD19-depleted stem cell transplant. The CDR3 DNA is TGTGCCACCAGAAGAGAGATCGCTGGAAACACCATATATTTT. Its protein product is CATRREIAGNTIYF.